This T cell receptor beta chain was recovered during a study of cytomegalovirus exposure and HLA in healthy donors (dated by TCRdb to 2017 to 2019). For the wider study: According to a later analysis, the approximately 120 validation repertoires were produced on the same platform as the 600 to 850 repertoires of the first cohort. The study combined high-throughput TCR immunosequencing, statistical association of individual TCRs with disease status, and machine learning to predict cytomegalovirus infection status. The aim of the study was to test whether cataloging public T cell receptors could identify signatures of past pathogen exposure. Along with the approximately 670-subject first cohort, a separate validation cohort of roughly 110 different subjects was used. Broader findings and caveats from the paper: A later analysis lacked HLA typing for the validation cohort, so it scored co-occurrence in that cohort across all 130 or so repertoires. Three of the identified cytomegalovirus-associated TCR beta chains were confirmed in vitro to be specific for cytomegalovirus antigens. Subsequent analysis determined that TCRs grouped into clusters in the first cohort also showed a tendency toward co-occurrence across the roughly 120 validation repertoires, and 94% of cluster scores exceeded 0. In both the original and validation cohorts, the classifier was reported to diagnose cytomegalovirus status with high specificity and sensitivity. Across donors, most TCR sequences were observed very rarely, whereas some public TCRs were present in many individuals. A total of roughly 160 TCR beta chains were listed by the study as associated with cytomegalovirus. The authors suggested that the approach could potentially be generalized to other disease states and immunological phenotypes.

The donors were included in the validation cohort of 120 subjects, a group kept apart from the approximately 650-subject first cohort. Library generation was performed with the immunoSEQ multiplex PCR assay. Concerning the study's data processing: A statistical classification framework was developed to diagnose cytomegalovirus status using the catalog of TCR beta chain sequences. TCRdb provides this immuneACCESS table in a form limited to in-frame rearrangements. Some clones are lacking; in checked studies, under half of them reflect an unresolved V gene, and why the rest are absent is not known. V and J calls and clone size follow that table, whereas D and trimming were derived from the DNA. In this sample the table shows fewer than 140,000 clones, 88% of which occur a single time. The ten largest clones represent about 1.8% of the sample. With respect to this clone: There is no known antigen for this receptor. No quality values exist for individual bases; no much larger clone is one base distant.

Sequenced: PBMCs. The receptor was isolated from a young woman in good health and CMV-seropositive.

The DNA is as follows: TGTGCCAGCAGCGCCTCTGGGACAGGGGGTTGGTACGAGCAGTACTTC. This translates into CASSASGTGGWYEQYF. The chain uses TRBV28 and TRBJ2-7, with 11 bases matching TRBD1. V trim: 6 bases; J trim: 4 bases; unmatched bases: 11. Counted from cysteine to phenylalanine, this CDR3 has 16 amino acids. Only the CDR3 portion is preserved as DNA: 48 bases, with reading frame beginning at the first base. CDR1 is given as MDHEN and CDR2 as SYDVKM, both from the germline V gene.